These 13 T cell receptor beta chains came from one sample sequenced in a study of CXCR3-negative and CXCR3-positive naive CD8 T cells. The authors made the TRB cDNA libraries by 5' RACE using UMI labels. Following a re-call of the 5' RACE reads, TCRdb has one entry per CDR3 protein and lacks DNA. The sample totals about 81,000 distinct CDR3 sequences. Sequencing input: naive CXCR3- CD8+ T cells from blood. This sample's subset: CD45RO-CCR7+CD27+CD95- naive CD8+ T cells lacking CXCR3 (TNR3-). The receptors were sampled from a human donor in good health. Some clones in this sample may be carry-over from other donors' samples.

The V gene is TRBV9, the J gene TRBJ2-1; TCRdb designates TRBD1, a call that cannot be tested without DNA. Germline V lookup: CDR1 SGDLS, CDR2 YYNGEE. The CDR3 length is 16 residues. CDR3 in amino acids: CASSVVGGGLLDEQFF.

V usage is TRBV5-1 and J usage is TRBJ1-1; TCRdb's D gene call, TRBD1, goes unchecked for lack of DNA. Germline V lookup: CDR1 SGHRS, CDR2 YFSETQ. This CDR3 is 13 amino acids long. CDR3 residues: CASSRTGGSEAFF. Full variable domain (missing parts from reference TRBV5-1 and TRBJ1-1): KAGVTQTPRYLIKTRGQQVTLSCSPISGHRSVSWYQQTPGQGLQFLFEYFSETQRNKGNFPGRFSGRQFSNSRSEMNVSTLELGDSALYLCASSRTGGSEAFFGQGTRLTVV.

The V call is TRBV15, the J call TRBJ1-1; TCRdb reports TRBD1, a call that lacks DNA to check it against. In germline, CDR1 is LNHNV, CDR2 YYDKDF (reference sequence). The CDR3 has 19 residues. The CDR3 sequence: CATSRSGQGVLLVDTEAFF. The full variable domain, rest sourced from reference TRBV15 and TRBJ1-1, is DAMVIQNPRYQVTQFGKPVTLSCSQTLNHNVMYWYQQKSSQAPKLLFHYYDKDFNNEADTPDNFQSRRPNTSFCFLDIRSPGLGDTAMYLCATSRSGQGVLLVDTEAFFGQGTRLTVV.

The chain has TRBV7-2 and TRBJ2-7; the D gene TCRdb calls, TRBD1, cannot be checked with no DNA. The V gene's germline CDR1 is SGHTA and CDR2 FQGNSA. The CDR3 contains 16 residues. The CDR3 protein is CASSFFAGGRSYEQYF.

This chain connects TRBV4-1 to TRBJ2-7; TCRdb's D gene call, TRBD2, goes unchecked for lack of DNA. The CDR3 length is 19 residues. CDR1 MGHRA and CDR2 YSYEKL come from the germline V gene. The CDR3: CASSQDILLVAGLSYEQYF.

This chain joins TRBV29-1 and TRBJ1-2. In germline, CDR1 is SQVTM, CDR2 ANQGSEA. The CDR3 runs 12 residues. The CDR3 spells CSVEFSNYGYTF.

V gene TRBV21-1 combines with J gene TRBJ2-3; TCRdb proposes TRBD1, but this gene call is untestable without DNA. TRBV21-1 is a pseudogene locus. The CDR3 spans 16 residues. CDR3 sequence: CASRWPGQGTTDTQYF.

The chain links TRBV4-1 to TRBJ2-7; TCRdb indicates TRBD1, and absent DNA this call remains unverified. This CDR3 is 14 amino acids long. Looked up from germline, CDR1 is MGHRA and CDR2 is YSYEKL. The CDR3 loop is CASSHNGGSYEQYF.

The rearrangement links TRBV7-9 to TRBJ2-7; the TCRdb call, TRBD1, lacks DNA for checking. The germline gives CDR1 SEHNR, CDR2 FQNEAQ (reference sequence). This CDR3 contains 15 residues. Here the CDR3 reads CASSLGTGLAYEQYF.

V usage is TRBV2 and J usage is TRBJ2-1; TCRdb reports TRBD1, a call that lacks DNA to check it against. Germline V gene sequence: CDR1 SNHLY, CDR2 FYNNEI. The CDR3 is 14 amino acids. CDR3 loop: CASGRGPGVLEQFF. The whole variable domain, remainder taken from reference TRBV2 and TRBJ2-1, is EPEVTQTPSHQVTQMGQEVILRCVPISNHLYFYWYRQILGQKVEFLVSFYNNEISEKSEIFDDQFSVERPDGSNFTLKIRSTKLEDSAMYFCASGRGPGVLEQFFGPGTRLTVL.

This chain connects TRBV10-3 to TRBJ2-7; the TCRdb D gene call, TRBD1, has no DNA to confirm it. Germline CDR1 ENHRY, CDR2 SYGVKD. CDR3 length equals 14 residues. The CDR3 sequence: CASGVQDRTYEQYF.

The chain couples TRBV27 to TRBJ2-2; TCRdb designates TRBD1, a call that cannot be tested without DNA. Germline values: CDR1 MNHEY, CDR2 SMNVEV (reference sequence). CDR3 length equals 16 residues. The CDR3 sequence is CASSLGSPDTAGELFF.

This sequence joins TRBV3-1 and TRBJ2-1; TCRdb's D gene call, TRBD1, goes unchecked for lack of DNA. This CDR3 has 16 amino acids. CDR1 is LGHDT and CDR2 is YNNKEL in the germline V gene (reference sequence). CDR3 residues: CASSQVAGRSYNEQFF.